Listed below are T cell receptor beta chains from one sample, sequenced in a study of blood T cells in healthy people across ages. Each CDR3 protein is one row after TCRdb ran MiXCR on the 5' RACE reads. Of 630,000 or so distinct CDR3 sequences listed, about 32% are singletons. The specimen was blood. Receptors originate from an elderly woman in good health. CDR3s include the opening cysteine and the closing phenylalanine or tryptophan. D genes are given only for firm matches. Rows give clone size only sometimes, using once, few, many, or a class for an expanded clone.

v_gene	d_gene	j_gene	abundance	CDR3nt	CDR3aa
TRBV12-3/TRBV12-4	-	TRBJ2-1	-	TGTGCCAGCAGTCCGATAGCGCGTAGCTCCTACAATGAGCAGTTCTTC	CASSPIARSSYNEQFF
TRBV24-1	TRBD1	TRBJ1-5	many	TGTGCCACCAGTGGGAAGGGGGCGGCCGATCAGCCCCAGCATTTT	CATSGKGAADQPQHF
TRBV5-1	-	TRBJ1-5	-	TGCGCCAGCAGCTTGTACCCAAATGATCAGCCCCAGCATTTT	CASSLYPNDQPQHF
TRBV29-1	-	TRBJ2-3	many	TGCAGCGGAGCCCGAGGGGGCACAGATACGCAGTATTTT	CSGARGGTDTQYF
TRBV5-6	TRBD1	TRBJ2-4	many	TGTGCCAGCAGCTTGCAATTAGGACAGGGGAACATTCAGTACTTC	CASSLQLGQGNIQYF
TRBV19	TRBD1	TRBJ2-7	few	TGTGCCAGTAGTCCGGACAGGAGCTCCTACGAGCAGTACTTC	CASSPDRSSYEQYF
TRBV20-1	-	TRBJ1-4	many	TGCAGTGCTAGACCCGGGGGCGAAAAACTGTTTTTT	CSARPGGEKLFF
TRBV5-1	-	TRBJ1-2	few	TGCGCCAGCAGCTTGGTGAATAAGGAGTACTATGGCTACACCTTC	CASSLVNKEYYGYTF
TRBV28	-	TRBJ2-3	-	TGTGCCAGCAGTTTACTTCAGACATCCACAGATACGCAGTATTTT	CASSLLQTSTDTQYF
TRBV5-1	TRBD1	TRBJ2-5	-	TGCGCCAGCAGCTGGCCAGGGGGTGCCGTGAGGGAGACCCAGTACTTC	CASSWPGGAVRETQYF
TRBV20-1	TRBD1	TRBJ2-1	-	TGCAGTGCCCCGGGGGACAGGGGGTACAATGAGCAGTTCTTC	CSAPGDRGYNEQFF
TRBV3-1	-	TRBJ1-6	once	TGTGCCAGCAGCCAAGTGTTGCAGGGGAAAGGGTCCTATAATTCACCCCTCCACTTT	CASSQVLQGKGSYNSPLHF
TRBV6-1	-	TRBJ1-5	-	TGTGCCAGCAGGGTTGGGGTAGGCAATCAGCCCCAGCATTTT	CASRVGVGNQPQHF
TRBV27	TRBD2	TRBJ2-2	-	TGTGCCAGCAGCCAAAGACTAGCGGTTAGTGGGACCGGGGAGCTGTTTTTT	CASSQRLAVSGTGELFF
TRBV27	TRBD2	TRBJ2-1	once	TGTGCCGTAGCGGGGACTAGCGGCTACAATGAGCAGTTCTTC	CAVAGTSGYNEQFF
TRBV9	-	TRBJ1-1	-	TGTGCCAGCAGCGTTGGAGGCCCGAACACTGAAGCTTTCTTT	CASSVGGPNTEAFF
TRBV7-2	-	TRBJ1-2	once	TGTGCCAGCAGCTCGAGAGGCAGGGAGAACTATGGCTACACCTTC	CASSSRGRENYGYTF
TRBV5-6	TRBD1	TRBJ2-1	many	TGTGCCAGCAGCTTGGATACAGGACAGGGCCACAATGAGCAGTTCTTC	CASSLDTGQGHNEQFF